These 21 T cell receptor beta chains came from one sample sequenced in a study of blood T cell repertoires in COVID-19. Assay used: immunoSEQ multiplex PCR; TCRdb lists only in-frame clones, some missing. The table lists fewer than 200,000 clones, around 78% of them singletons, with around 4.3% in the top ten. The material sequenced was PBMCs or T cells enriched from blood (not recorded which). All receptors come from a woman in her fifties or sixties who had recovered from COVID-19.

This clone has only a few counts. The V gene is TRBV6-5, the J gene TRBJ1-3; 9 nucleotides align to TRBD1. The CDR3 totals 15 residues. The V gene's germline CDR1 is MNHEY and CDR2 SVGAGI. The V segment lost 0 bases and the J segment 9 bases; nucleotides outside the gene matches: 6. The CDR3 loop is CASSYSRTGDGTIYF. The CDR3 DNA sequence: TGTGCCAGCAGTTACTCTAGGACAGGGGATGGCACCATATATTTT.

Worth noting for this clone: Different DNA sequences within this sample yield the same CDR3. The chain combines TRBV19 with TRBJ1-3, with unresolved D. The length of the CDR3 is 11 residues. V was trimmed by 7 bases and J by 3 bases, leaving 4 bases between them. CDR1 is LNHDA, CDR2 SQIVND, per germline (reference sequence). The CDR3 is CASTLGNTIYF. The CDR3 DNA reads as TGTGCCAGTACTCTTGGAAACACCATATATTTT.

The chain recombines TRBV9 with TRBJ1-2; possibly TRBD1 for D (6 bases). Deletions cut 0 bases from V and 7 bases from J, with 16 bases between. CDR1 and CDR2 from the germline V gene are SGDLS and YYNGEE. The CDR3 covers 15 residues. CDR3 bases: TGTGCCAGCAGCGTAGTAGGGCAGGGGAGCGGTGGCTACACCTTC. Its protein is CASSVVGQGSGGYTF.

The chain employs TRBV6-1 and TRBJ2-7; D ambiguous. This CDR3 region has 15 residues. Germline CDR1 is MNHNS and CDR2 is SASEGT. Trimming stripped 0 bases from V and 0 bases from J, with 9 bases between. As DNA, the CDR3 is TGTGCCAGCAGTGAAGCGGCCTGGAGCTCCTACGAGCAGTACGTC. Its protein is CASSEAAWSSYEQYV.

The CDR3 nucleotides read TGCGCCAGCAGCTTGGTTAGCAGGGAACCCCACAATGAGCAGTTCTTC. Translated, it gives CASSLVSREPHNEQFF. The chain links TRBV5-1 to TRBJ2-1; D is perhaps TRBD1 (5 bases). There are 16 residues in the CDR3. Looked up from germline, CDR1 is SGHRS and CDR2 is YFSETQ. V was pared by 0 bases and J by 5 bases, with 15 bases between.

The chain employs TRBV5-1 and TRBJ1-2; D perhaps matches TRBD1 (6 bases). Trimming pared 0 bases from V and 5 bases from J, leaving 14 bases between. Germline V gene data show CDR1 as SGHRS and CDR2 as YFSETQ. CDR3 length: 15 amino acids. The CDR3 region is CASSLGTERGYGYTF. The DNA for the CDR3 is TGCGCCAGCAGCTTGGGGACGGAGAGGGGGTATGGCTACACCTTC. Supplemented by reference TRBV5-1 and TRBJ1-2, the full variable domain reads KAGVTQTPRYLIKTRGQQVTLSCSPISGHRSVSWYQQTPGQGLQFLFEYFSETQRNKGNFPGRFSGRQFSNSRSEMNVSTLELGDSALYLCASSLGTERGYGYTFGSGTRLTVV.

V gene TRBV28 combines with J gene TRBJ1-4; unclear D gene. The V end was cut by 7 bases, the J end by 5 bases, with 20 bases between. The CDR3 runs to 16 residues. Germline V CDR1 and CDR2: MDHEN, SYDVKM. In DNA, the CDR3 is TGTGCCAGCAACCCCGGGTATGGAGGAAAGAATGAAAAACTGTTTTTT. Its protein product is CASNPGYGGKNEKLFF.

This chain links TRBV7-2 with TRBJ2-1, with 9 bases fitting TRBD2. The CDR3 covers 13 residues. CDR1 is SGHTA, CDR2 FQGNSA, per germline. V dropped 3 bases and J dropped 6; count of bases not matched to a gene: 0. CDR3 sequence: CASSFSGSNEQFF. Here the CDR3 DNA reads TGTGCCAGCAGCTTTAGCGGGAGCAATGAGCAGTTCTTC.

The chain carries TRBV7-3 and TRBJ2-3, with D perhaps matching TRBD2 (6 bases). V was shortened by 4 bases and J by 4 bases, with 15 bases between the two germline ends. The CDR3 has 15 amino acids. Germline V CDR1 and CDR2: SGHTA, FQGTGA. In DNA, the CDR3 is TGTGCCAGCAGCTACTGGGGTCCTAGCGCAGATACGCAGTATTTT. Protein: CASSYWGPSADTQYF.

The chain links TRBV2 to TRBJ2-1; 10 bases agree with TRBD1. After removal of 5 bases from V and 1 base from J, the junction contained 2 bases not matched to a gene. Germline values: CDR1 SNHLY, CDR2 FYNNEI. The CDR3 loop spans 15 amino acids. Written as DNA, the CDR3 is TGTGCCAGCAGTAGGGACAGGGGATCCTACAATGAGCAGTTCTTC. This translates into CASSRDRGSYNEQFF. Combining the CDR3 with reference TRBV2 and TRBJ2-1 gives the whole variable domain EPEVTQTPSHQVTQMGQEVILRCVPISNHLYFYWYRQILGQKVEFLVSFYNNEISEKSEIFDDQFSVERPDGSNFTLKIRSTKLEDSAMYFCASSRDRGSYNEQFFGPGTRLTVL.

The chain has TRBV2 and TRBJ1-2; D uncertain. The CDR3 has 14 amino acids. The V and J ends lost 3 bases and 0 bases respectively, with 8 bases between them. The germline gives CDR1 SNHLY, CDR2 FYNNEI. The CDR3 loop is CASSDRFSNYGYTF. In DNA, the CDR3 is TGTGCCAGCAGTGATAGATTCTCTAACTATGGCTACACCTTC.

This chain connects TRBV7-8 to TRBJ2-7, with TRBD2 as a possible D gene (6 bases). Germline assignment: CDR1 SGHVS and CDR2 FQNEAQ. The CDR3 consists of 15 residues. Deletions cut 1 base from V and 2 bases from J, with 12 bases between. CDR3 protein: CASSLVAGQTYEQYV. The CDR3 DNA reads as TGTGCCAGCAGCTTAGTTGCGGGGCAAACCTACGAGCAGTACGTC.

This chain connects TRBV6-5 to TRBJ2-1, with D hard to call. The CDR3 is 13 amino acids. The V gene lost 6 bases and the J gene lost 4 bases, with 10 bases spanning the gap. The germline CDR1 and CDR2 sequences are MNHEY and SVGAGI. As DNA, the CDR3 is TGTGCCAGCAGAAAGAGTGTTTACAATGAGCAGTTCTTC. Translation: CASRKSVYNEQFF.

CDR3: CASSVDGRDRGNSPLHF. For the CDR3, the DNA is TGTGCCAGCAGCGTAGACGGGAGGGACAGGGGAAATTCACCCCTCCACTTT. V is TRBV9 and J is TRBJ1-6; 10 positions match TRBD1. Germline V lookup: CDR1 SGDLS, CDR2 YYNGEE. The CDR3 has 17 amino acids. The V and J ends lost 0 bases and 7 bases, in that order; junction bases with no gene match: 7.

The chain employs TRBV6-2 or TRBV6-3 and TRBJ1-1, with D perhaps matching TRBD1 (6 bases). The germline V and J ends were trimmed by 4 bases and 4 bases, with 19 bases remaining between them. Germline V gene lookup returns CDR1 MNHEY and CDR2 SVGEGT. The CDR3 is made up of 16 amino acids. The CDR3 coding sequence is TGTGCCAGCAGTTCCCCCGGCAGGGGAATCGGCACTGAAGCTTTCTTT. It specifies CASSSPGRGIGTEAFF.

V and J are TRBV13 and TRBJ2-7, with a possible D match to TRBD1 (6 bases). CDR1 is PRHDT and CDR2 is FYEKMQ in the germline V gene (reference sequence). The CDR3 loop spans 12 amino acids. Trimming cost V 6 bases and J 6 bases, with 12 bases left between them. CDR3 sequence reads: CASSFSGAEQYV. The CDR3 DNA reads as TGTGCCAGCAGTTTTTCAGGGGCCGAGCAGTACGTC.

This chain uses TRBV30 with TRBJ2-7; possible D gene TRBD1, 7 bases. CDR3 length: 15 residues. V was shortened by 0 bases and J by 2 bases, with 14 bases between the two germline ends. Germline loops: CDR1 GTSNPN, CDR2 SVGIG (reference sequence). CDR3 amino acids: CAWSVGGTVAYEQYV. As DNA, the CDR3 is TGTGCCTGGAGTGTAGGGGGGACAGTGGCCTACGAGCAGTACGTC.

This clone was found once. This chain joins TRBV30 and TRBJ1-5, with 9 bases aligning to TRBD1. The CDR3 is made up of 14 amino acids. V lost 5 bases, J lost 4 bases, and 6 bases stayed unmatched. From germline, CDR1 is GTSNPN and CDR2 SVGIG (reference sequence). In nucleotides, the CDR3 is TGTGCCTGGGACCTGGGACAGGGAAATCAGCCCCAGCATTTT. Translating gives CAWDLGQGNQPQHF.

V usage is TRBV27 and J usage is TRBJ1-2; 8 nucleotides match TRBD1. This CDR3 is 13 amino acids long. The trim removed 6 bases at V and 4 bases at J, leaving 4 bases unmatched. Germline CDR1 MNHEY, CDR2 SMNVEV (reference sequence). The CDR3 reads CASRFDRGYGYTF. In nucleotides, the CDR3 is TGTGCCAGCAGATTCGACAGGGGCTATGGCTACACCTTC.

This chain connects TRBV6-6 to TRBJ2-1; TRBD2 aligns across 13 bases. The V segment lost 2 bases and the J segment 7 bases; nucleotides outside the gene matches: 5. Germline loops: CDR1 MNHNY, CDR2 SVGAGI (reference sequence). The CDR3 totals 16 residues. CDR3 bases: TGTGCCAGCAGTTACGTACTAGCGGGAGGGCCGAATGAGCAGTTCTTC. This translates into CASSYVLAGGPNEQFF.

The rearrangement uses TRBV3-1 (or the pseudogene TRBV3-2) and TRBJ2-2; the match to TRBD1 covers 7 bases. Germline loops: CDR1 LGHDT, CDR2 YNNKEL (reference sequence). The CDR3 spans 15 residues. V lost 5 bases and J lost 5; bases outside the gene matches: 8. The CDR3, as DNA: TGTGCCAGCAGCGAAAGGGACAGCTTTACCGGGGAGCTGTTTTTT. It translates to CASSERDSFTGELFF.